The 5 T cell receptor beta chains reported below all come from one sample, sequenced in a study of cytomegalovirus exposure and HLA in healthy donors. 13 Jbeta primers and 60 Vbeta primers were used for the PCR. Profiling relied on immunoSEQ multiplex PCR, and the TCRdb table lists in-frame clones only, not all of them. Altogether 100,000 to 150,000 clones are present, roughly a sixth being singletons, with the ten largest covering approximately 2.9%. The sample was PBMCs. The receptors derive from a female donor in good health and CMV-seropositive.

The sample holds a few counts of this clone. The chain has TRBV5-1 and TRBJ1-6; 10 bases agree with TRBD1. The germline gives CDR1 SGHRS, CDR2 YFSETQ. The CDR3 contains 16 residues. The junction had 6 bases not matched to a gene; V was cut back by 0 bases and J by 9 bases. The CDR3 is CASSLGQGAMSSPLHF. The CDR3 DNA sequence: TGCGCCAGCAGCTTGGGACAGGGGGCAATGAGTTCACCCCTCCACTTT.

This clone was counted a few times. J is TRBJ1-1 and V is TRBV19; D uncertain. CDR1 LNHDA and CDR2 SQIVND come from the germline V gene (reference sequence). V lost 3 bases, J lost 0 bases, and 5 bases lay in between. This CDR3 is built from 13 residues. The CDR3 is CASSIGMNTEAFF. Written as DNA, the CDR3 is TGTGCCAGTAGTATCGGGATGAACACTGAAGCTTTCTTT.

This clone has just one count. V and J are TRBV7-6 and TRBJ1-3; D might be TRBD1 (5 bases). CDR3 length: 15 amino acids. CDR1 and CDR2 from the germline V gene are SGHVS and FNYEAQ. V lost 1 base to trimming and J lost 1 base, with 8 bases between them. CDR3 nucleotide sequence: TGTGCCAGCAGCTTAGTGGGGGGATCTGGAAACACCATATATTTT. It is translated as CASSLVGGSGNTIYF.

This clone was seen a few times. The V and J genes are TRBV16 and TRBJ2-7, with 7 bases aligning to TRBD1. V dropped 2 bases and J dropped 6; count of bases not matched to a gene: 7. The CDR3 loop spans 14 amino acids. The germline CDR1 and CDR2 sequences are KGHSY and FQNENV. The CDR3 DNA reads TGTGCCAGCAGCCAACCATACAGGGGACGCGAGCAGTACTTC. Protein product: CASSQPYRGREQYF. The variable domain in full, completed from reference TRBV16 and TRBJ2-7, reads GEEVAQTPKHLVRGEGQKAKLYCAPIKGHSYVFWYQQVLKNEFKFLISFQNENVFDETGMPKERFSAKCLPNSPCSLEIQATKLEDSAVYFCASSQPYRGREQYFGPGTRLTVT.

The chain is built from TRBV4-3 and TRBJ2-3, with a weak D call TRBD2 (6 bases). The CDR3 loop spans 19 amino acids. The V gene lost 0 bases and the J gene lost 3 bases, with 22 bases spanning the gap. Germline V gives CDR1 LGHNA, CDR2 YSLEER. The CDR3, as DNA: TGCGCCAGCAGCCAAGATTTAGGTGTCGCAGGGAGGATAACAGATACGCAGTATTTT. Its translation is CASSQDLGVAGRITDTQYF.